This T cell receptor (beta chain) was found in a study of sequential checkpoint blockade in melanoma. Study-level information: First-line arms were nivolumab then ipilimumab, or the reverse, randomized 1:1. TCRβ was sequenced from DNA of 90 or so pretreatment tumors.

Treatment denoted: randomized to nivolumab then ipilimumab (arm A) or the reverse (arm B). Assay: immunoSEQ multiplex PCR; the TCRdb copy retains only in-frame clones and omits some. The sample lists about 2,900 clones; 25% to 30% were seen once. V lost 1 base, J lost 2 bases, and 10 bases lay in between. Germline CDR1 reads SGHRS; CDR2 reads YFSETQ. The CDR3 runs 15 residues. The sequence was collected from a human donor with melanoma. This sequence joins TRBV5-1 and TRBJ1-3; the D gene is possibly TRBD1 (5 bases). Here the sequenced sample was tumor tissue (inferred from file names), taken from a patient given nivolumab and ipilimumab in sequence. CDR3 DNA sequence: TGCGCCAGCAGCTTGACTCAACAGGCTGGAAACACCATATATTTT. This gives the protein CASSLTQQAGNTIYF.